This entry lists 10 T cell receptor beta chains sequenced from one sample in a study of cytomegalovirus exposure and HLA in healthy donors. The PCR contained 60 Vbeta and 13 Jbeta primers. The data were produced by immunoSEQ multiplex PCR, yet TCRdb's version contains in-frame clones alone and is incomplete. In the table there are around 200,000 clones, roughly 83% of which are singletons. Sequenced: PBMCs. The receptor set was obtained from a woman aged 45-60 years in good health and CMV-seronegative.

V is TRBV9 and J is TRBJ1-3, with D maybe TRBD1 (5 bases). This CDR3 contains 14 residues. CDR1 is SGDLS, CDR2 YYNGEE, per germline. Trimming removed 0 bases at V and 2 bases at J, with 6 bases between. CDR3 in DNA: TGTGCCAGCAGCGTAGCGACAGCTGGAAACACCATATATTTT. It encodes CASSVATAGNTIYF.

The chain is built from TRBV7-2 and TRBJ1-2, with 8 nucleotides matching TRBD1. The length of the CDR3 is 13 residues. The trim removed 1 base at V and 14 bases at J, leaving 9 bases unmatched. The germline CDR1 and CDR2 sequences are SGHTA and FQGNSA. This CDR3 is CASSLDNARTGTF. Here the CDR3 DNA reads TGTGCCAGCAGCTTAGATAATGCTAGGACAGGGACCTTC.

The chain joins TRBV4-1 to TRBJ2-3; TRBD2 matches at 8 bases. The germline V gene has CDR1 MGHRA and CDR2 YSYEKL. Trimming at V came to 6 bases and at J to 3 bases, leaving 5 bases not matched to a gene. There are 14 residues in the CDR3. CDR3 coding DNA: TGCGCCAGCAGTAAGGCTAGCGGGACAGATACGCAGTATTTT. Protein: CASSKASGTDTQYF.

The chain joins TRBV15 to TRBJ1-3; D is possibly TRBD1 (5 bases). Germline-derived CDR1 and CDR2 are LNHNV and YYDKDF (reference sequence). This CDR3 is 16 amino acids long. The V gene lost 1 base and the J gene lost 2 bases, with 12 bases spanning the gap. This CDR3 is CATSRGLGRAGNTIYF. The DNA for the CDR3 is TGTGCCACCAGCAGAGGTTTGGGCAGGGCTGGAAACACCATATATTTT. The whole variable domain, remainder taken from reference TRBV15 and TRBJ1-3, is DAMVIQNPRYQVTQFGKPVTLSCSQTLNHNVMYWYQQKSSQAPKLLFHYYDKDFNNEADTPDNFQSRRPNTSFCFLDIRSPGLGDTAMYLCATSRGLGRAGNTIYFGEGSWLTVV.

This clone came up a few times. The V and J genes are TRBV11-2 and TRBJ1-1; D unresolved. Deletions cut 1 base from V and 0 bases from J, with 6 bases between. CDR3 length equals 14 residues. CDR1 is SGHAT, CDR2 FQNNGV, per germline. DNA of the CDR3: TGTGCCAGCAGCTTAGTGGCGGTGAACACTGAAGCTTTCTTT. Protein sequence: CASSLVAVNTEAFF. Full variable domain (outside the CDR3, taken from reference TRBV11-2 and TRBJ1-1): EAGVAQSPRYKIIEKRQSVAFWCNPISGHATLYWYQQILGQGPKLLIQFQNNGVVDDSQLPKDRFSAERLKGVDSTLKIQPAKLEDSAVYLCASSLVAVNTEAFFGQGTRLTVV.

The V gene is TRBV25-1, the J gene TRBJ2-2, with 9 bases aligning to TRBD2. The CDR3 length is 14 residues. The germline gives CDR1 MGHDK, CDR2 SYGVNS. Trimming removed 4 bases from V and 5 bases from J; junction bases left unmatched: 2. The CDR3 DNA follows: TGTGCCAGCAGTGGGACTAGCGTAACCGGGGAGCTGTTTTTT. As protein: CASSGTSVTGELFF. The full variable domain, rest sourced from reference TRBV25-1 and TRBJ2-2, is EADIYQTPRYLVIGTGKKITLECSQTMGHDKMYWYQQDPGMELHLIHYSYGVNSTEKGDLSSESTVSRIRTEHFPLTLESARPSHTSQYLCASSGTSVTGELFFGEGSRLTVL.

This clone showed up just once. This sequence joins TRBV5-1 and TRBJ1-2, with a weak D call TRBD1 (6 bases). The CDR3 runs 14 residues. CDR1 and CDR2 (germline): SGHRS, YFSETQ. V was clipped by 0 bases and J by 6 bases, with 12 bases between them. The CDR3 sequence: CASSLAGAFNGYTF. CDR3 nucleotide sequence: TGCGCCAGCAGCTTGGCAGGGGCGTTTAATGGCTACACCTTC.

V gene TRBV25-1 combines with J gene TRBJ1-2, with D maybe TRBD1 (6 bases). Germline CDR1 is MGHDK and CDR2 is SYGVNS. The CDR3 is 14 residues long. Trimming stripped 2 bases from V and 1 base from J, with 8 bases between. This CDR3 is CASSEQGRNYGYTF. The CDR3 bases are TGTGCCAGCAGTGAACAGGGGCGTAACTATGGCTACACCTTC.

J is TRBJ2-1 and V is TRBV15, with TRBD2 matching 7 bases. Germline-derived CDR1 and CDR2 are LNHNV and YYDKDF (reference sequence). The CDR3 covers 17 residues. The V and J ends lost 1 base and 0 bases, in that order; junction bases with no gene match: 6. As DNA, the CDR3 is TGTGCCACCAGCAGAGTGGGAGCGGGGAGCTCCTACAATGAGCAGTTCTTC. Its translation: CATSRVGAGSSYNEQFF.

Comments on this clone: The germline gene is not matched at one end of the junction; a read error may be the cause. The chain employs TRBV18 and TRBJ2-7, with D possibly TRBD2 on 5 matching bases. Germline values: CDR1 KGHSH, CDR2 LQKENI. This CDR3 has 14 amino acids. CDR3: CASSYLGDSYGQYF. In DNA, the CDR3 is TGTGCCAGCTCATATCTGGGAGATTCCTACGGGCAGTACTTC.